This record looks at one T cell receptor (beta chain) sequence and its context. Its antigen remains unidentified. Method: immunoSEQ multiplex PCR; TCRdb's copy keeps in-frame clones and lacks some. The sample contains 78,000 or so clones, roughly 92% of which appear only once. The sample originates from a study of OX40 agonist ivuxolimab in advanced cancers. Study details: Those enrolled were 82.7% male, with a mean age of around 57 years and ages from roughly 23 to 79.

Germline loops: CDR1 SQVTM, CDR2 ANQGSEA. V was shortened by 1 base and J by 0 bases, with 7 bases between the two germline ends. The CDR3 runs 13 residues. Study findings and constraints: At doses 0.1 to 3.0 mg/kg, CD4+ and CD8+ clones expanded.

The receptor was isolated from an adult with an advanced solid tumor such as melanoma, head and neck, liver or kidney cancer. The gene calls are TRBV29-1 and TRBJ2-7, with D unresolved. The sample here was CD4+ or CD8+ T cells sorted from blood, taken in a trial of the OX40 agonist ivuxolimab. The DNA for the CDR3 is TGCAGCGTTGAAGTGGGCCACTCCTACGAGCAGTACTTC. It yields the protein CSVEVGHSYEQYF.